This TCR beta chain came from a study of blood T cell repertoires in COVID-19. About the research overall: Sites in the United States, Italy and Spain provided acute and convalescent COVID-19 samples. PBMCs, B-cell-depleted T cells, or T cells were the source of the cDNA or gDNA that made up the material.

The V end was cut by 2 bases, the J end by 0 bases, with 8 bases between. Germline CDR1 and CDR2: MNHEY and SMNVEV (reference sequence). The CDR3 has 16 amino acids. In the study's own analysis: Amplification of reference gene primers provided the estimated nucleated cell counts. TCRdb's copy holds only in-frame clones and misses some; the assay was immunoSEQ multiplex PCR. V and J calls plus clone size are reproduced from that table; the DNA served to infer D and trimming. The repertoire holds 260,000 or so clones, with approximately 88% as singletons. This receptor was identified in a man aged 18 to 30 with active or convalescent COVID-19. Sequencing was carried out using peripheral blood. The chain is built from TRBV27 and TRBJ1-6, with D uncertain. This CDR3 reads CASSLRGSSYNSPLHF. In nucleotides, the CDR3 is TGTGCCAGCAGTTTAAGAGGGAGCTCCTATAATTCACCCCTCCACTTT.